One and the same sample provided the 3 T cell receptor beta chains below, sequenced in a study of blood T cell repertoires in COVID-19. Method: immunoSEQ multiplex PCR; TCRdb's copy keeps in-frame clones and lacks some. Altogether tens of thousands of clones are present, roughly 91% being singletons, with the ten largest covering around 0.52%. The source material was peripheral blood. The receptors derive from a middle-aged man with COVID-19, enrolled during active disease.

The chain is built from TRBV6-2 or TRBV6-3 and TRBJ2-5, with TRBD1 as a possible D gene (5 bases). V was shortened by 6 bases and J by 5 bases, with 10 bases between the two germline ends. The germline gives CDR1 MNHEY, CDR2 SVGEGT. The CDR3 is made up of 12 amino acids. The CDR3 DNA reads TGTGCCAGCAGCCTCAAGGGGGAGACCCAGTACTTC. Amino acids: CASSLKGETQYF.

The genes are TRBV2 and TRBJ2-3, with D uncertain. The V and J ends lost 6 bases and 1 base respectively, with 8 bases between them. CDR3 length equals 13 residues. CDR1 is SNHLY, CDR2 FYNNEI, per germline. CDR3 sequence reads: CASSLQGTDTQYF. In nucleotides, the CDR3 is TGTGCCAGCAGCCTGCAGGGCACAGATACGCAGTATTTT.

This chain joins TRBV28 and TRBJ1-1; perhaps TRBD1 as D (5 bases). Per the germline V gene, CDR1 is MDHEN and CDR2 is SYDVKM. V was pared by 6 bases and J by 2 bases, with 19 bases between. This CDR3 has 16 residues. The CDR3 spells CASRPQGWVANTEAFF. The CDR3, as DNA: TGTGCCAGCAGACCTCAGGGCTGGGTGGCTAACACTGAAGCTTTCTTT.